The rows below give T cell receptor beta chains drawn from one sample of a study of cytomegalovirus exposure and HLA in healthy donors. Method: immunoSEQ multiplex PCR; TCRdb's copy keeps in-frame clones and lacks some. Of more than 95,000 clones listed, 10% to 15% are singletons. Sequenced sample: PBMCs. Source of these receptors: a middle-aged man in good health and CMV-seropositive. CDR3s include the opening cysteine and the closing phenylalanine or tryptophan. A D gene is named only where the DNA matches it firmly. For some rows the clone size is stated as once, few or many, or as a class when expanded; others skip it.

j_gene	d_gene	abundance	v_gene	CDR3aa	CDR3nt
TRBJ1-1	.	.	TRBV2	CASSRGPENTEAFF	TGTGCCAGCAGCCGAGGGCCCGAGAACACTGAAGCTTTCTTT
TRBJ2-7	TRBD1	few	TRBV7-9	CASSLVSAWTGGHEQYF	TGTGCCAGCAGCTTGGTCTCCGCCTGGACAGGGGGCCACGAGCAGTACTTC
TRBJ2-7	.	.	TRBV9	CASSVASTGYEQYF	TGTGCCAGCAGCGTAGCTAGTACGGGCTACGAGCAGTACTTC
TRBJ1-2	.	few	TRBV29-1	CSAQNRERDGYTF	TGCAGCGCCCAGAACAGGGAGAGGGATGGCTACACCTTC
TRBJ1-2	.	.	TRBV29-1	CSVDRGPNYGYTF	TGCAGCGTTGACAGGGGACCGAACTATGGCTACACCTTC
TRBJ2-7	TRBD1	.	TRBV28	CASSLPGTGTYEQYF	TGTGCCAGCAGTTTACCCGGGACAGGTACCTACGAGCAGTACTTC
TRBJ2-3	.	many	TRBV7-2	CASSLGVRGRFGDTQYF	TGTGCCAGCAGCTTAGGCGTCAGGGGGAGGTTTGGAGATACGCAGTATTTT
TRBJ1-1	.	.	TRBV11-2	CASSLGGGREAFF	TGTGCCAGCAGCTTAGGGGGCGGACGTGAAGCTTTCTTT
TRBJ2-7	.	.	TRBV7-9	CASSLSSTLPGGEQYF	TGTGCCAGCAGTTTATCCTCCACTCTACCTGGGGGGGAGCAGTACTTC
TRBJ2-1	TRBD2	few	TRBV5-4	CASSLKTSFHGEQFF	TGTGCCAGCAGCTTAAAGACTAGCTTTCATGGTGAGCAGTTCTTC